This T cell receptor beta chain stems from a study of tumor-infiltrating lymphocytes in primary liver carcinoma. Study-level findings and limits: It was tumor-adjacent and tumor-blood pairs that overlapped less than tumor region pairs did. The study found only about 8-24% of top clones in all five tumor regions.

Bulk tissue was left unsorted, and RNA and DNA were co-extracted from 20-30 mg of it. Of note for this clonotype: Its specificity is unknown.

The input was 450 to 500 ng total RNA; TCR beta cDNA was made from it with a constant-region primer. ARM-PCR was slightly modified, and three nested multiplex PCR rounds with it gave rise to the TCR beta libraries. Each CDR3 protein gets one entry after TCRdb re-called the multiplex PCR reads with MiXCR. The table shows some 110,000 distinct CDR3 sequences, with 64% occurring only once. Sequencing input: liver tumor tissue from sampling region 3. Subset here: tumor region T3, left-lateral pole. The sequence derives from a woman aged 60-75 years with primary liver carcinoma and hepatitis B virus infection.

The DNA for the CDR3 is TGTGCCACCAGCAGACCAGACAGGGCGAACACCGGGGTCTTCTTTTTT. Translation: CATSRPDRANTGVFFF. The chain recombines TRBV15 with TRBJ2-2; 7 bases match TRBD1. V shed 2 bases and J 17 bases; nucleotides not matched to a gene: 20. The CDR3 has 16 amino acids. The germline V gene has CDR1 LNHNV and CDR2 YYDKDF (reference sequence).